What follows are 25 T cell receptor beta chains derived from one specimen sequenced in a study of blood T cells in healthy people across ages (dated by TCRdb to the mid-2010s). The method behind the library was 5' RACE. Sequencing took place on an Illumina HiSeq 2500. The second PCR ran for roughly 7 to 11 cycles and used a J-beta primer mix along with a sample-barcoded 5' primer. TCRdb trimmed public reads at Q25 via fastp, called clones via MiXCR and kept in-frame beta chains. Each CDR3 protein gets just one entry, which takes the most common genes and DNA from the rows behind it. This sample holds 1 million to 1.2 million distinct CDR3 sequences; about two fifths were observed only once. Less than 15% of the sample lies in the top ten. The material sequenced was blood. The source is a young man in good health.

This chain links TRBV7-9 with TRBJ2-3; D gene uncertain. Looked up from germline, CDR1 is SEHNR and CDR2 is FQNEAQ (reference sequence). The CDR3 covers 14 residues. Trimming pared 1 base from V and 6 bases from J, leaving 11 bases between. CDR3: CASSLVEPTDTQYF. The CDR3 coding sequence is TGTGCCAGCAGCTTAGTGGAGCCTACCGATACGCAGTATTTT.

This clonotype was seen only a few times. This chain connects TRBV10-3 to TRBJ2-3; D uncertain. The CDR3 contains 14 residues. Germline-derived CDR1 and CDR2 are ENHRY and SYGVKD. The germline V and J ends were trimmed by 3 bases and 3 bases, with 10 bases remaining between them. The CDR3 sequence: CAISDASTTDTQYF. The CDR3 nucleotides read TGTGCCATCAGTGACGCGTCAACGACAGATACGCAGTATTTT.

The rearrangement links TRBV5-5 to TRBJ2-1; D is possibly TRBD2 (6 bases). Germline CDR1 is SGHKS and CDR2 is YYEKEE (reference sequence). The CDR3 runs 14 residues. V gave up 0 bases and J gave up 15 bases, with 19 bases separating them. CDR3 sequence (DNA): TGTGCCAGCAGCTTGGCTCAGAACGGGGGAGAGACGTTCTTC. It translates to CASSLAQNGGETFF.

This clonotype has only a few counts. This rearrangement joins TRBV20-1 to TRBJ1-2; maybe TRBD1 (5 bases). The germline V and J ends were trimmed by 8 bases and 4 bases, with 17 bases remaining between them. Germline lookup yields CDR1 DFQATT and CDR2 SNEGSKA (reference sequence). CDR3 length: 13 amino acids. The CDR3 is CSTPAGTGYGYTF. In DNA, the CDR3 is TGCAGTACCCCGGCTGGGACGGGCTATGGCTACACCTTC.

The chain is built from TRBV27 and TRBJ1-2; 7 bases fit TRBD1. The CDR3 totals 14 residues. Germline CDR1 is MNHEY and CDR2 is SMNVEV (reference sequence). Germline trimming cut 6 bases from V and 2 bases from J; bases unmatched to any gene: 6. CDR3 amino acids: CASSRGGQNYGYTF. The CDR3 DNA reads as TGTGCCAGCAGCCGTGGGGGACAGAACTATGGCTACACCTTC.

The chain uses TRBV7-2 and TRBJ2-4, with D perhaps assigned TRBD1 or TRBD2 (5 bases each). Between the trimmed V and J ends, which lost 5 bases and 7 bases, there was a span of 18 bases. Germline CDR1 is SGHTA and CDR2 is FQGNSA. CDR3 length equals 15 residues. The CDR3 nucleotides read TGTGCCAGCAGCCCCGTGTTCGGGGCGCGGAACATTCAGTACTTC. Translating gives CASSPVFGARNIQYF.

The V gene is TRBV12-3 or TRBV12-4, the J gene TRBJ1-1, with D maybe TRBD1 (5 bases). Between the trimmed V and J ends, which lost 3 bases and 8 bases, there was a span of 13 bases. The CDR3 has 13 amino acids. DNA of the CDR3: TGTGCCAGCAGTTTTAGTTCTCGGGGGGAAGCTTTCTTT. Encoded protein: CASSFSSRGEAFF.

The CDR3 here is CANRTANSNQPQHF. The CDR3 DNA reads TGTGCCAACAGGACGGCAAATAGCAATCAGCCCCAGCATTTT. V gene TRBV7-3 combines with J gene TRBJ1-5; tentatively, D is TRBD1 (5 bases). The CDR3 totals 14 residues. Germline loops: CDR1 SGHTA, CDR2 FQGTGA. Trimming cost V 10 bases and J 0 bases, with 13 bases left between them.

This chain connects TRBV6-5 to TRBJ1-1; D not certain. V gave up 0 bases and J gave up 0 bases, with 8 bases separating them. Looked up from germline, CDR1 is MNHEY and CDR2 is SVGAGI. This CDR3 contains 15 residues. CDR3 coding DNA: TGTGCCAGCAGTTACTCGGCACTTTTGAACACTGAAGCTTTCTTT. It is translated as CASSYSALLNTEAFF.

The J gene is TRBJ2-5, the V gene TRBV12-3 or TRBV12-4; a possible D gene is TRBD1 (5 bases). This CDR3 has 14 amino acids. Trimming cost V 5 bases and J 0 bases, with 10 bases left between them. The CDR3 is CASSPRQYQETQYF. As DNA, the CDR3 is TGTGCCAGCAGTCCCCGACAGTACCAAGAGACCCAGTACTTC.

The chain is built from TRBV9 and TRBJ1-2, with 7 positions matching TRBD1. Trimming took 7 bases from V and 3 from J; bases not matched to a gene: 9. CDR1 and CDR2 (germline): SGDLS, YYNGEE. This CDR3 region has 14 residues. The CDR3 nucleotides read TGTGCCAGCGGGGTTAACAGGGGAGACTATGGCTACACCTTC. This sequence encodes CASGVNRGDYGYTF.

In this sample, this clonotype turned up a few times. The chain couples TRBV20-1 to TRBJ2-3; the match to TRBD2 covers 9 bases. This CDR3 is 14 amino acids long. Germline CDR1 DFQATT, CDR2 SNEGSKA (reference sequence). Trimming at V came to 8 bases and at J to 2 bases, leaving 8 bases not matched to a gene. The CDR3 nucleotides are TGCAGTCCTAATCTAGCGGGGCCCACAGATACGCAGTATTTT. Its protein product is CSPNLAGPTDTQYF.

The V and J genes are TRBV6-5 and TRBJ1-2, with 7 bases fitting TRBD1. Germline lookup yields CDR1 MNHEY and CDR2 SVGAGI. Losses at the gene ends were 0 bases for V and 6 bases for J; bases not matched to a gene: 7. The CDR3 sequence is 15 residues long. This chain's CDR3 is CASSYSGQDGNGYTF. CDR3 coding DNA: TGTGCCAGCAGTTACTCCGGACAGGACGGAAATGGCTACACCTTC.

The chain combines TRBV20-1 with TRBJ2-3; D not resolved. Trimming pared 6 bases from V and 0 bases from J, leaving 7 bases between. The CDR3 is 12 residues long. Germline V CDR1 and CDR2: DFQATT, SNEGSKA (reference sequence). The CDR3 region has the DNA TGCAGTGCAGATTCTAGCACAGATACGCAGTATTTT. Amino acid sequence: CSADSSTDTQYF.

V gene TRBV7-9 combines with J gene TRBJ1-1, with no clear D. Trimming pared 3 bases from V and 3 bases from J, leaving 11 bases between. CDR1 is SEHNR and CDR2 is FQNEAQ in the germline V gene (reference sequence). CDR3 length: 14 residues. The CDR3 spells CASSFSGEDTEAFF. The CDR3 DNA is TGTGCCAGCAGCTTCAGCGGGGAGGACACTGAAGCTTTCTTT.

The genes are TRBV28 and TRBJ1-1; D is undetermined. Deletions cut 3 bases from V and 5 bases from J, with 19 bases between. The CDR3 is made up of 16 amino acids. Per germline, CDR1 MDHEN and CDR2 SYDVKM. The CDR3 DNA reads TGTGCCAGCAGTTTTATTAGTGTTTTTCGGTCGACTGAAGCTTTCTTT. It is translated as CASSFISVFRSTEAFF.

In this sample, this clonotype turned up many times. V usage is TRBV7-8 and J usage is TRBJ1-2; D gene ambiguous. Germline V gives CDR1 SGHVS, CDR2 FQNEAQ. CDR3 size: 11 residues. Trimming cost V 5 bases and J 7 bases, with 8 bases left between them. CDR3 region: CASSAGSGYTF. The CDR3 DNA reads TGTGCCAGCAGCGCAGGTTCTGGCTACACCTTC.

This sequence joins TRBV20-1 and TRBJ2-1; 7 bases match TRBD1. Germline V gene data show CDR1 as DFQATT and CDR2 as SNEGSKA (reference sequence). The CDR3 covers 14 residues. V was pared by 6 bases and J by 2 bases, with 7 bases of the junction left unmatched. The CDR3 DNA sequence: TGCAGTGCCGCGACAGGGAGCGCCTACAATGAGCAGTTCTTC. It is translated as CSAATGSAYNEQFF.

This chain connects TRBV27 to TRBJ1-2; possible D gene TRBD1, 6 bases. CDR1 is MNHEY and CDR2 is SMNVEV in the germline V gene (reference sequence). This CDR3 is built from 18 residues. V gave up 5 bases and J gave up 4 bases, with 26 bases separating them. In nucleotides, the CDR3 is TGTGCCAGCAGTCCGACAGGAGAGCTGTGGTCCGAGAGCTATGGCTACACCTTC. Translation gives CASSPTGELWSESYGYTF.

V is TRBV6-5 and J is TRBJ2-3; a weak D match, TRBD1 (5 bases). Germline V gene data show CDR1 as MNHEY and CDR2 as SVGAGI. The V and J ends lost 6 bases and 9 bases respectively, with 16 bases between them. The CDR3 is 13 residues long. Here the CDR3 DNA reads TGTGCCAGCAGACCTGACAGTTTAGGAACGCAGTATTTT. It translates to CASRPDSLGTQYF.

The chain recombines TRBV5-1 with TRBJ2-1, with 7 bases aligning to TRBD1. In germline, CDR1 is SGHRS, CDR2 YFSETQ. This CDR3 comprises 13 residues. Trimming cost V 2 bases and J 7 bases; bases outside gene matches: 3. The CDR3 coding sequence is TGCGCCAGCAGCTTACAGGGGAGTAATGAGCAGTTCTTC. This codes for CASSLQGSNEQFF.

The sample holds a few counts of this clonotype. The chain joins TRBV27 to TRBJ2-7, with D maybe TRBD1 (5 bases). This CDR3 region has 15 residues. Germline V gene data show CDR1 as MNHEY and CDR2 as SMNVEV (reference sequence). Trimming removed 0 bases at V and 0 bases at J, with 9 bases between. The CDR3, as DNA: TGTGCCAGCAGTTTATCAGTCAGGGCCTCCTACGAGCAGTACTTC. Its protein product is CASSLSVRASYEQYF.

The V call is TRBV7-2, the J call TRBJ1-5; a weak D match, TRBD1 (6 bases). This CDR3 is built from 15 residues. V gave up 5 bases and J gave up 5 bases, with 16 bases separating them. In germline, CDR1 is SGHTA, CDR2 FQGNSA. The CDR3: CASSKLQGRDQPQHF. The DNA for the CDR3 is TGTGCCAGCAGCAAACTACAGGGTCGGGATCAGCCCCAGCATTTT.

The J gene is TRBJ2-1, the V gene TRBV9, with a weak D call TRBD2 (6 bases). CDR3 length equals 15 residues. CDR1 and CDR2 (germline): SGDLS, YYNGEE. Trimming removed 4 bases at V and 1 base at J, with 12 bases between. The CDR3 sequence: CASSPREKSYNEQFF. DNA of the CDR3: TGTGCCAGCAGCCCACGGGAGAAGTCCTACAATGAGCAGTTCTTC.

This clonotype was counted a single time. An end of the junction does not agree with germline; a read error may underlie this. The V gene is TRBV20-1, the J gene TRBJ1-1; weak D call: TRBD1 (6 bases). This CDR3 is built from 15 residues. The germline gives CDR1 DFQATT, CDR2 SNEGSKA (reference sequence). The CDR3 DNA follows: TGCAGTGCTAGAAAAGGGGCGGGGGCGGACACTAAAGCTTTCTTT. Protein product: CSARKGAGADTKAFF.